The 9 T cell receptor beta chains below all came from one sample that was sequenced in a study of molecular identifiers for immune sequencing clone quantification. MiXCR, run by TCRdb on the PCR reads, gives a single entry per CDR3 protein. The sample lists approximately 590,000 distinct CDR3 sequences, roughly 27% occurring once. Sequencing used naive CD8+ T cells from blood, with Jurkat cell RNA spiked in. Subset defined: FACS-sorted CD8+CD4-CCR7+CD45RA+ naive T cells. These receptors were obtained from a human donor in good health. Some libraries in this study had Jurkat cell RNA spiked in.

This clonotype has only a few counts. The chain couples TRBV21-1 to TRBJ1-5. TRBV21-1 is a listed pseudogene. This CDR3 is 16 amino acids long. CDR3 loop: CASSKREGYSNQPQHF. CDR3 sequence (DNA): TGTGCCAGCAGCAAAAGAGAGGGCTATAGCAATCAGCCCCAGCATTTT.

This clonotype was detected ten times or more. The rearrangement links TRBV4-3 to TRBJ1-4, with 7 bases aligning to TRBD1. Germline trimming cut 1 base from V and 6 bases from J; bases unmatched to any gene: 5. From germline, CDR1 is LGHNA and CDR2 YSLEER. This CDR3 is built from 15 residues. The CDR3 loop reads CASSQVRTGDEKLFF. The CDR3 DNA follows: TGCGCCAGCAGCCAAGTTCGGACAGGAGATGAAAAACTGTTTTTT.

This chain joins TRBV27 and TRBJ1-2; no clear D. The V end was cut by 6 bases, the J end by 4 bases, with 9 bases between. The CDR3 contains 12 residues. Per the germline V gene, CDR1 is MNHEY and CDR2 is SMNVEV (reference sequence). CDR3 in DNA: TGTGCCAGCAGCCCAGGAACCTATGGCTACACCTTC. This encodes CASSPGTYGYTF.

The chain links TRBV10-3 to TRBJ2-7, with D tentatively TRBD1 (6 bases). V lost 4 bases and J lost 5, with 15 bases in between. In germline, CDR1 is ENHRY, CDR2 SYGVKD. This CDR3 spans 14 amino acids. The chain's CDR3 is CAISAPGHENEQYF. The DNA for the CDR3 is TGTGCCATCAGTGCTCCGGGACACGAGAACGAGCAGTACTTC.

The rearrangement joins TRBV7-9 to TRBJ2-1; D gene uncertain. Germline V CDR1 and CDR2: SEHNR, FQNEAQ (reference sequence). This CDR3 spans 13 amino acids. Trimming removed 6 bases at V and 4 bases at J, with 10 bases between. The chain's CDR3 is CASRREHYNEQFF. The CDR3 region has the DNA TGTGCCAGCAGAAGAGAACATTACAATGAGCAGTTCTTC.

In this sample, this clonotype turned up many times. The rearrangement uses TRBV15 and TRBJ1-5; D may be TRBD1 (6 bases). The CDR3 runs 17 residues. The V gene's germline CDR1 is LNHNV and CDR2 YYDKDF (reference sequence). Trimming pared 0 bases from V and 0 bases from J, leaving 12 bases between. The DNA of the CDR3 is TGTGCCACCAGCAGAGATGAGGACAGATATAGCAATCAGCCCCAGCATTTT. Protein: CATSRDEDRYSNQPQHF.

This clonotype has ten or more counts. V is TRBV4-2 and J is TRBJ1-1; D gene uncertain. From germline, CDR1 is LGHNA and CDR2 YNFKEQ. Trimming pared 0 bases from V and 0 bases from J, leaving 11 bases between. CDR3 length: 16 residues. CDR3 region: CASSQDWPAMNTEAFF. For the CDR3, the DNA is TGTGCCAGCAGCCAAGATTGGCCAGCAATGAACACTGAAGCTTTCTTT.

This clonotype was seen ten or more times. The rearrangement uses TRBV20-1 and TRBJ2-7; possible D gene TRBD2, 6 bases. Trimming removed 5 bases at V and 1 base at J, with 15 bases between. This CDR3 comprises 14 residues. Germline-derived CDR1 and CDR2 are DFQATT and SNEGSKA (reference sequence). This chain's CDR3 is CSAHPLGGSYEQYF. CDR3 bases: TGCAGTGCTCACCCCCTGGGAGGTTCCTACGAGCAGTACTTC.

This clonotype occurred many times. V usage is TRBV4-1 and J usage is TRBJ1-1; D ambiguous. The germline V gene has CDR1 MGHRA and CDR2 YSYEKL. V was shortened by 3 bases and J by 4 bases, with 9 bases between the two germline ends. The CDR3 extends over 13 amino acids. CDR3 amino acids: CASSHATGTEAFF. The CDR3 nucleotides read TGCGCCAGCAGCCATGCGACGGGCACTGAAGCTTTCTTT.